This TCR beta chain was found in a study of blood T cell repertoires in COVID-19. CDR3 length: 15 amino acids. V dropped 0 bases and J dropped 4 bases, with 7 bases sitting between them. Per the germline V gene, CDR1 is SGHVS and CDR2 is FQNEAQ. In the source study's methods: Reference gene primer amplification in the assay estimated nucleated cell counts. The repertoire was sequenced with immunoSEQ multiplex PCR; TCRdb's copy has only in-frame clones and lacks some. That table furnishes V, J and clone size, whereas the DNA furnished D and trimming. The table lists fewer than 200,000 clones, about 85% of them singletons.

The sample was peripheral blood. This TCR derives from a man aged 60 to 69 who had recovered from COVID-19. This chain uses TRBV7-8 with TRBJ1-6; D is possibly TRBD1 (5 bases). The DNA of the CDR3 is TGTGCCAGCAGCTTAGCCGGGGGGTATAATTCACCCCTCCACTTT. Encoded protein: CASSLAGGYNSPLHF.